This entry lists 8 T cell receptor beta chains sequenced from one sample in a study of blood T cell repertoires in COVID-19. Libraries were prepared by immunoSEQ multiplex PCR; TCRdb keeps only in-frame clonotypes and omits some of them. Of under 95,000 clones listed, about nine tenths are singletons. Sequenced sample: peripheral blood. These receptors all stem from a man between 45 and 60 years old with COVID-19, enrolled during active disease.

The V gene is TRBV6-1, the J gene TRBJ1-6; 11 bases match TRBD1. Trimming took 0 bases from V and 12 from J; bases not matched to a gene: 7. Germline CDR1 is MNHNS and CDR2 is SASEGT. CDR3 length: 16 amino acids. The CDR3 is CASSEALGTGGLPLHF. DNA of the CDR3: TGTGCCAGCAGTGAAGCTTTGGGGACAGGGGGGTTACCCCTCCACTTT.

This sequence joins TRBV2 and TRBJ2-1; TRBD1 agrees at 7 bases. J was trimmed by 9 bases and V by 7 bases; bases with no gene match: 12. Germline V gives CDR1 SNHLY, CDR2 FYNNEI. The CDR3 sequence is 14 residues long. The CDR3 region has the DNA TGTGCCAGCAAAGGGACAGTTACTTACCGTGAGCAGTTCTTC. Translating gives CASKGTVTYREQFF.

The chain links TRBV19 to TRBJ1-5; D perhaps matches TRBD1 (6 bases). The CDR3 sequence is 15 residues long. Germline values: CDR1 LNHDA, CDR2 SQIVND (reference sequence). The V and J ends lost 7 bases and 4 bases respectively, with 17 bases between them. DNA for the CDR3: TGTGCCAGTACCCGGGAGGGGGTAGCGAATCAGCCCCAGCATTTT. Translation gives CASTREGVANQPQHF.

The CDR3 sequence: CSAPRSVVTYEQYV. As DNA, the CDR3 is TGCAGCGCCCCACGTAGCGTGGTGACCTACGAGCAGTACGTC. The chain links TRBV29-1 to TRBJ2-7; possible D gene TRBD2, 5 bases. The CDR3 is 14 residues long. The germline V and J ends were trimmed by 7 bases and 2 bases, with 18 bases remaining between them. The germline V gene has CDR1 SQVTM and CDR2 ANQGSEA.

The chain links TRBV11-2 to TRBJ2-1; the match to TRBD2 covers 7 bases. CDR3 length equals 17 residues. V trimming: 2 bases; J trimming: 0 bases; junction bases outside the gene matches: 7. Germline V gene sequence: CDR1 SGHAT, CDR2 FQNNGV. CDR3 DNA sequence: TGTGCCAGCAGCTTACTCCGCGGGAGCATCTCCTACAATGAGCAGTTCTTC. Protein: CASSLLRGSISYNEQFF. The whole variable domain, filled in from reference TRBV11-2 and TRBJ2-1, reads EAGVAQSPRYKIIEKRQSVAFWCNPISGHATLYWYQQILGQGPKLLIQFQNNGVVDDSQLPKDRFSAERLKGVDSTLKIQPAKLEDSAVYLCASSLLRGSISYNEQFFGPGTRLTVL.

Details on this clone: Since no conserved phenylalanine or tryptophan closes the CDR3, a read error is the likely cause. The limits of the CDR3 on the DNA are not certain, so only TCRdb's listed CDR3 is given. The CDR3 region is CASSQDSGALLSI. The chain employs TRBV3-1 (or the pseudogene TRBV3-2) and TRBJ2-7; TRBD1 is taken as the D call from the table, unchecked against the DNA. Germline values: CDR1 LGHDT, CDR2 YNNKEL (reference sequence). Inclusive of both ends, the CDR3 amounts to 13 amino acids.

The V and J genes are TRBV28 and TRBJ2-4; D remains ambiguous. The CDR3 length is 13 residues. The germline V gene encodes CDR1 MDHEN and CDR2 SYDVKM. The V and J ends lost 5 bases and 9 bases respectively, with 14 bases between them. CDR3 region: CASSLDPSGIQYF. The DNA for the CDR3 is TGTGCCAGCAGTCTAGACCCTAGTGGCATTCAGTACTTC.

A single count supports this clone. CDR3 amino acids: CASSQIWTRLDEQYF. As DNA, the CDR3 is TGTGCCAGCAGCCAGATCTGGACACGGTTGGACGAGCAGTACTTC. J is TRBJ2-7 and V is TRBV7-9; tentative D call: TRBD1 (5 bases). The CDR3 consists of 15 residues. Germline V gene sequence: CDR1 SEHNR, CDR2 FQNEAQ (reference sequence). The V end lost 5 bases, the J end lost 5 bases, and 19 bases lay between the germline ends.